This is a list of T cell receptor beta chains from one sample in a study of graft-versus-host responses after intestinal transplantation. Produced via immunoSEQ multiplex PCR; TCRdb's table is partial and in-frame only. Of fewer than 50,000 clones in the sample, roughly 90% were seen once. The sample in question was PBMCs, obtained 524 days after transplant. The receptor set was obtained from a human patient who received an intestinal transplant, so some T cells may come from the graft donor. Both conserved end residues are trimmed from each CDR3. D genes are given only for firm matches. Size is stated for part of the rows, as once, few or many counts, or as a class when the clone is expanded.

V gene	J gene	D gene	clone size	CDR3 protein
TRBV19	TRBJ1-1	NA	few	ASSTPRGEAF
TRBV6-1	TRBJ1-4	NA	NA	ASSEGNPGATNEKLF
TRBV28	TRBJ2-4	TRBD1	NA	ASRTGNIQY
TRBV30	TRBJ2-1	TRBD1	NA	AWAAAAADRGLYNEQF
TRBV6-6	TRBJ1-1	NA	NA	ASRHRLGAEAF
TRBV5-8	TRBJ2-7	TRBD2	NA	ASSLYGSGGHYEQY
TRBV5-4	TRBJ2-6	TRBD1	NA	ASSLRTGTFSGANVLT
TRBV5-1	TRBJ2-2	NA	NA	ASSLERAPNTGELF
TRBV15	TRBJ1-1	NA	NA	ATSRGESNTEAF
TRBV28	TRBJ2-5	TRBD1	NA	ASRFYGRGRYQETQY
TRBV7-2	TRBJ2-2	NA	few	ASSSSGNTGELF
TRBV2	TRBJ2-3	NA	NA	ASSIVTDTQY
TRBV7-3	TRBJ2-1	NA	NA	ASSLSQGGEQF
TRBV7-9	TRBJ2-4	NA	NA	ASGLGNIQY
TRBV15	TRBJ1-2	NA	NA	ATSREGGLNYGYT
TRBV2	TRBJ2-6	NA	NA	ASSTFQMANVLT
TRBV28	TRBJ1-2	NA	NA	ASSFQGGGGYT
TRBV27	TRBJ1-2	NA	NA	ASSLARVPIYGYT
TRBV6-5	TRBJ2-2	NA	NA	ASRLGRAYGELF
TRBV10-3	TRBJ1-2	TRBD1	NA	AISAETGNYGYT
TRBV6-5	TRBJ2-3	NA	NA	ASSYSSPYTDTQY
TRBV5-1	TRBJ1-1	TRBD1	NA	ASSLGLTGAGTEAF